The next 20 T cell receptor beta chains were all read from a single sample in a study of T cell repertoires in cytomegalovirus infection. MiXCR, run by TCRdb on the reads, gives a single entry per CDR3 protein. The data contain some 560,000 distinct CDR3 sequences, around two fifths of them singletons. For these TCRs, the target antigens are not known. The sample was cultured PBMCs, taken from culture after CMV antigen stimulation. These receptor sequences come from a human donor in good health (CMV status not recorded). Some clones in this sample may be carry-over from other donors' samples.

The rearrangement links TRBV29-1 to TRBJ1-4; D gene uncertain. Germline values: CDR1 SQVTM, CDR2 ANQGSEA. The V and J ends lost 8 bases and 7 bases respectively, with 14 bases between them. CDR3 size: 12 residues. CDR3 sequence (DNA): TGCAGCATGGAGGGCGGAGGTGAAAAACTGTTTTTT. Its protein is CSMEGGGEKLFF.

This clonotype was observed a few times. The chain couples TRBV7-9 to TRBJ1-1; D may be TRBD1 (5 bases). The germline V and J ends were trimmed by 3 bases and 6 bases, with 8 bases remaining between them. Looked up from germline, CDR1 is SEHNR and CDR2 is FQNEAQ (reference sequence). This CDR3 is built from 12 residues. This chain's CDR3 is CASSFQGAEAFF. The CDR3 DNA reads as TGTGCCAGCAGCTTTCAGGGTGCTGAAGCTTTCTTT. Full variable domain (outside the CDR3, taken from reference TRBV7-9 and TRBJ1-1): DTGVSQNPRHKITKRGQNVTFRCDPISEHNRLYWYRQTLGQGPEFLTYFQNEAQLEKSRLLSDRFSAERPKGSFSTLEIQRTEQGDSAMYLCASSFQGAEAFFGQGTRLTVV.

This clonotype turned up a few times. The CDR3 DNA reads TGTGCCAGCAACCCTTTAGCGGGAGGGGAGCAGTTCTTC. Translating it yields CASNPLAGGEQFF. This chain joins TRBV7-2 and TRBJ2-1; 11 nucleotides match TRBD2. V was clipped by 7 bases and J by 10 bases; unmatched bases: 6. In germline, CDR1 is SGHTA, CDR2 FQGNSA. This CDR3 is 13 amino acids long.

The chain is built from TRBV7-9 and TRBJ2-1; TRBD2 matches at 7 bases. There are 16 residues in the CDR3. V shed 5 bases, J shed 8 bases, and the junction held 15 bases outside the gene matches. Germline CDR1 and CDR2: SEHNR and FQNEAQ (reference sequence). The CDR3 nucleotides read TGTGCCAGCAGCCCCCGATTTTCGGGAGGTGTGGATGAGCAGTTCTTC. Translation gives CASSPRFSGGVDEQFF.

V is TRBV6-2 or TRBV6-3 and J is TRBJ2-7; TRBD2 aligns across 7 bases. The CDR3 totals 15 residues. Trimming at V came to 5 bases and at J to 1 base, leaving 8 bases not matched to a gene. CDR1 MNHEY and CDR2 SVGEGT come from the germline V gene. CDR3: CASSTSAGLSYEQYF. The CDR3 DNA follows: TGTGCCAGCAGTACTTCAGCGGGGCTTTCCTACGAGCAGTACTTC.

The V call is TRBV6-2 or TRBV6-3, the J call TRBJ2-5, with no clear D. CDR3 length: 14 residues. The germline V gene encodes CDR1 MNHEY and CDR2 SVGEGT. V gave up 5 bases and J gave up 4 bases, with 14 bases separating them. CDR3 sequence (DNA): TGTGCCAGCAGTGAGGTCCCGAGAGGAGAGACCCAGTACTTC. Its translation is CASSEVPRGETQYF.

The sample holds one count of this clonotype. V gene TRBV20-1 combines with J gene TRBJ1-2, with no clear D. The V gene lost 3 bases and the J gene lost 2 bases, with 4 bases spanning the gap. Germline V gene data show CDR1 as DFQATT and CDR2 as SNEGSKA (reference sequence). The CDR3 spans 11 residues. Here the CDR3 reads CSARPNYGYTF. CDR3 sequence (DNA): TGCAGTGCTAGGCCGAACTATGGCTACACCTTC.

V and J are TRBV3-1 and TRBJ2-7; the match to TRBD2 covers 8 bases. CDR1 is LGHDT and CDR2 is YNNKEL in the germline V gene (reference sequence). V trimming: 4 bases; J trimming: 4 bases; junction bases outside the gene matches: 9. This CDR3 is 15 amino acids long. In nucleotides, the CDR3 is TGTGCCAGCAGCCCAGATCTCGCTAGCGGGTACGAGCAGTACTTC. Protein product: CASSPDLASGYEQYF.

This clonotype was seen many times. The chain combines TRBV7-2 with TRBJ2-3; no clear D. With 5 bases removed from V and 0 bases from J, the gap between germline ends came to 9 bases. The length of the CDR3 is 14 residues. The V gene's germline CDR1 is SGHTA and CDR2 FQGNSA. The CDR3 DNA reads as TGTGCCAGCAGCCCGTTGATCAGCACAGATACGCAGTATTTT. The encoded protein is CASSPLISTDTQYF.

The rearrangement uses TRBV5-5 and TRBJ1-1; TRBD1 might be the D (5 bases). Germline lookup yields CDR1 SGHKS and CDR2 YYEKEE (reference sequence). This CDR3 spans 13 amino acids. The ends were cut back, 4 bases at V and 7 bases at J, with 14 bases in the middle. The CDR3 loop is CASSVGTAGEAFF. CDR3 DNA sequence: TGTGCCAGCAGCGTCGGGACCGCAGGTGAAGCTTTCTTT.

CDR3 region: CASSPGGPASGNTIYF. CDR3 nucleotide sequence: TGTGCCAGCAGCCCAGGCGGGCCCGCCTCTGGAAACACCATATATTTT. The chain is built from TRBV7-2 and TRBJ1-3; D is unclear. The germline CDR1 and CDR2 sequences are SGHTA and FQGNSA. Trimming left V 5 bases short and J 0 bases short, with 14 bases between. This CDR3 comprises 16 residues.

V gene TRBV28 combines with J gene TRBJ1-2; tentatively, D is TRBD1 (6 bases). Germline assignment: CDR1 MDHEN and CDR2 SYDVKM. Trimming stripped 6 bases from V and 8 bases from J, with 25 bases between. The CDR3 contains 16 residues. The CDR3 spells CASSRTGDISLRGYTF. As DNA, the CDR3 is TGTGCCAGCAGCCGCACCGGGGACATATCTCTAAGGGGCTACACCTTC.

This clonotype turned up a few times. This chain links TRBV5-4 with TRBJ1-6, with a tentative D call TRBD1 (5 bases). CDR1 and CDR2 from the germline V gene are SGHNT and YYREEE (reference sequence). V gave up 0 bases and J gave up 6 bases, with 19 bases separating them. The CDR3 loop spans 18 amino acids. The CDR3 here is CASSLDLQGWGRNSPLHF. Written as DNA, the CDR3 is TGTGCCAGCAGCTTGGATCTCCAGGGTTGGGGACGTAATTCACCCCTCCACTTT.

The V and J genes are TRBV29-1 and TRBJ2-5, with D possibly matching TRBD1 (7 bases). Per the germline V gene, CDR1 is SQVTM and CDR2 is ANQGSEA. CDR3 length: 12 residues. Trimming stripped 6 bases from V and 2 bases from J, with 10 bases between. The CDR3 region is CSVEGQQETQYF. The CDR3 nucleotides read TGCAGCGTGGAGGGACAGCAAGAGACCCAGTACTTC.

The CDR3 DNA follows: TGTGCCAGCAGTTTGGAGGCCTCAGGCTCACAAGAGACCCAGTACTTC. It specifies CASSLEASGSQETQYF. The chain combines TRBV28 with TRBJ2-5; possible D gene TRBD2, 5 bases. V dropped 3 bases and J dropped 2 bases, with 16 bases sitting between them. The CDR3 length is 16 residues. Germline CDR1 reads MDHEN; CDR2 reads SYDVKM.

The chain uses TRBV4-1 and TRBJ2-2; D is uncertain. Germline V CDR1 and CDR2: MGHRA, YSYEKL. CDR3 length: 11 residues. The V end lost 3 bases, the J end lost 9 bases, and 5 bases lay between the germline ends. CDR3 residues: CASSHDRELFF. The CDR3 DNA follows: TGCGCCAGCAGCCACGACCGGGAGCTGTTTTTT.

V and J are TRBV12-3 or TRBV12-4 and TRBJ2-1; 12 positions match TRBD2. V lost 1 base and J lost 4; bases outside the gene matches: 8. The CDR3 has 18 residues. The CDR3 protein is CASSLGTPSGRVYNEQFF. CDR3 bases: TGTGCCAGCAGTTTAGGTACCCCTAGCGGGAGGGTATACAATGAGCAGTTCTTC.

This clonotype has a handful of counts. This chain links TRBV19 with TRBJ1-4; perhaps TRBD1 as D (6 bases). The germline gives CDR1 LNHDA, CDR2 SQIVND (reference sequence). CDR3 size: 11 residues. V was trimmed by 6 bases and J by 7 bases, leaving 6 bases between them. The CDR3 sequence is CASRQGEKLFF. As DNA, the CDR3 is TGTGCCAGTAGACAGGGTGAAAAACTGTTTTTT.

The chain combines TRBV20-1 with TRBJ2-5; TRBD1 matches 7 bases. V was clipped by 3 bases and J by 5 bases; unmatched bases: 9. CDR3 length equals 14 residues. Germline assignment: CDR1 DFQATT and CDR2 SNEGSKA (reference sequence). The CDR3 bases are TGCAGTGCTAGGGCTCTGACAGGGCACGAGACCCAGTACTTC. It translates to CSARALTGHETQYF.

This clonotype was detected a few times. The chain is built from TRBV7-2 and TRBJ2-7, with TRBD2 matching over 10 bases. CDR1 is SGHTA, CDR2 FQGNSA, per germline. The CDR3 spans 14 residues. Trimming cost V 5 bases and J 7 bases; bases outside gene matches: 8. CDR3 protein: CASSMLAGGGEQYF. CDR3 nucleotides: TGTGCCAGCAGCATGTTAGCGGGAGGCGGGGAGCAGTACTTC. Full variable domain (missing parts from reference TRBV7-2 and TRBJ2-7): GAGVSQSPSNKVTEKGKDVELRCDPISGHTALYWYRQSLGQGLEFLIYFQGNSAPDKSGLPSDRFSAERTGGSVSTLTIQRTQQEDSAVYLCASSMLAGGGEQYFGPGTRLTVT.